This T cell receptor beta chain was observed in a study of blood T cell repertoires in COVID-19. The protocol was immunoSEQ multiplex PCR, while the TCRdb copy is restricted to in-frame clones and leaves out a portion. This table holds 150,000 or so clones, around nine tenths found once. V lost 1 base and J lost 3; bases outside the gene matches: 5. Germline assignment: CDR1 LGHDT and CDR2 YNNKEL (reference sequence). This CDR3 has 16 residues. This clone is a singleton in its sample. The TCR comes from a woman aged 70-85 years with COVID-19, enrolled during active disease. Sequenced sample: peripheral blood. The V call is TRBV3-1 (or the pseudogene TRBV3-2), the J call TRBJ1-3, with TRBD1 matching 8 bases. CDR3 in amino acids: CASSQGGQVLGNTIYF. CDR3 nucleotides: TGTGCCAGCAGCCAAGGGGGACAGGTACTTGGAAACACCATATATTTT.